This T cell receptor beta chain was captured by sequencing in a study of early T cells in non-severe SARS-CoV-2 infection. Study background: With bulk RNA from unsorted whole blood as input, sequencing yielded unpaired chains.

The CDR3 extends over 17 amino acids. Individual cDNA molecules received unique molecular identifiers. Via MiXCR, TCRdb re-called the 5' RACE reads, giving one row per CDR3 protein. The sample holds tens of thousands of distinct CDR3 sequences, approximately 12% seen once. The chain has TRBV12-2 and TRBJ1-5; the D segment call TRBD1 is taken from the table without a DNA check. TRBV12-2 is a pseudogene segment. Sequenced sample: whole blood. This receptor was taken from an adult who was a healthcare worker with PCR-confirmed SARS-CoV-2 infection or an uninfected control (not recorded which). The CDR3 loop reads CASRPLEYGGPNQPQHF. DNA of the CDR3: TGTGCAAGTCGCCCACTTGAATATGGGGGCCCCAATCAGCCCCAGCATTTT.